The 20 T cell receptor beta chains presented below share a single source sample, sequenced in a study of T cell responses to AZD1222 COVID-19 vaccine. TCRdb's table, derived via immunoSEQ multiplex PCR, lists solely in-frame clones and lacks some. Here the sample spans 110,000 or so clones, approximately 90% being singletons. The sample was peripheral blood, taken 28 days after the second AZD1222 dose. The source of these receptors is an adult who received the AZD1222 COVID-19 vaccine.

Here the CDR3 reads CASAYPGTGGSGYTF. The CDR3, as DNA: TGTGCCAGTGCTTATCCCGGGACAGGGGGCAGTGGCTACACCTTC. The V gene is TRBV19, the J gene TRBJ1-2; 12 bases are a match to TRBD1. Germline lookup yields CDR1 LNHDA and CDR2 SQIVND (reference sequence). The CDR3 spans 15 residues. Trimming removed 8 bases from V and 7 bases from J; junction bases left unmatched: 11.

This rearrangement joins TRBV19 to TRBJ2-3; TRBD1 is a possible D gene (5 bases). Per the germline V gene, CDR1 is LNHDA and CDR2 is SQIVND (reference sequence). V was pared by 7 bases and J by 1 base, with 27 bases between. The CDR3 extends over 19 amino acids. The CDR3 DNA reads as TGTGCCAGTAAATCCACTCTGGGGCGCACTCCACTACGCACAGATACGCAGTATTTT. It encodes CASKSTLGRTPLRTDTQYF.

DNA of the CDR3: TGTGCCACCCGAACTTCGGGACAGGGGAACTATGGCTACACCTTC. It specifies CATRTSGQGNYGYTF. The chain carries TRBV15 and TRBJ1-2; 10 nucleotides agree with TRBD1. J was trimmed by 2 bases and V by 8 bases; bases with no gene match: 8. From germline, CDR1 is LNHNV and CDR2 YYDKDF (reference sequence). The CDR3 runs 15 residues.

V and J are TRBV10-3 and TRBJ2-3; D remains ambiguous. V lost 3 bases and J lost 0, with 10 bases in between. The germline V gene has CDR1 ENHRY and CDR2 SYGVKD. The CDR3 runs to 15 residues. The CDR3 is CAISDPRASTDTQYF. The CDR3 region has the DNA TGTGCCATCAGTGACCCGCGAGCTAGCACAGATACGCAGTATTTT.

The chain combines TRBV7-9 with TRBJ1-3; 7 bases line up with TRBD1. Germline loops: CDR1 SEHNR, CDR2 FQNEAQ (reference sequence). V was clipped by 7 bases and J by 2 bases; unmatched bases: 2. This CDR3 has 13 amino acids. CDR3 nucleotide sequence: TGTGCCAGCAAAGGGGGCCCTGGAAACACCATATATTTT. It encodes CASKGGPGNTIYF. The full variable domain, completed using reference TRBV7-9 and TRBJ1-3, is DTGVSQNPRHKITKRGQNVTFRCDPISEHNRLYWYRQTLGQGPEFLTYFQNEAQLEKSRLLSDRFSAERPKGSFSTLEIQRTEQGDSAMYLCASKGGPGNTIYFGEGSWLTVV.

V and J are TRBV6-5 and TRBJ2-1; 8 bases agree with TRBD1. V shed 5 bases, J shed 8 bases, and the junction held 8 bases outside the gene matches. Germline values: CDR1 MNHEY, CDR2 SVGAGI. The CDR3 extends over 14 amino acids. The CDR3 DNA is TGTGCCAGCAGTCACGGACAGGGTAGGGATGAGCAGTTCTTC. The encoded protein is CASSHGQGRDEQFF.

The V and J genes are TRBV4-1 and TRBJ1-5; D is undetermined. The V end was cut by 0 bases, the J end by 2 bases, with 8 bases between. The germline V gene has CDR1 MGHRA and CDR2 YSYEKL. This CDR3 is 15 amino acids long. The DNA of the CDR3 is TGCGCCAGCAGCCAAGACAACCGGGGCAATCAGCCCCAGCATTTT. Translated, it gives CASSQDNRGNQPQHF.

The V and J genes are TRBV5-5 and TRBJ2-3, with D uncertain. Looked up from germline, CDR1 is SGHKS and CDR2 is YYEKEE (reference sequence). This CDR3 is 11 amino acids long. V lost 4 bases to trimming and J lost 9 bases, with 9 bases between them. This CDR3 is CASSPDETQYF. In nucleotides, the CDR3 is TGTGCCAGCAGCCCTGACGAAACGCAGTATTTT.

V usage is TRBV10-3 and J usage is TRBJ2-6; no clear D gene. Germline CDR1 ENHRY, CDR2 SYGVKD. Trimming pared 9 bases from V and 0 bases from J, leaving 6 bases between. CDR3 length: 13 residues. CDR3 amino acids: CAMGISGANVLTF. The CDR3, as DNA: TGTGCCATGGGGATCTCTGGGGCCAACGTCCTGACTTTC.

The chain carries TRBV7-9 and TRBJ2-1, with D hard to call. With 1 base removed from V and 9 bases from J, the gap between germline ends came to 19 bases. The CDR3 has 16 residues. Germline assignment: CDR1 SEHNR and CDR2 FQNEAQ (reference sequence). This chain's CDR3 is CASSLDLSNIPSEQFF. The CDR3 nucleotides read TGTGCCAGCAGCTTAGATCTTAGCAACATCCCCAGTGAGCAGTTCTTC.

V is TRBV7-9 and J is TRBJ1-4; the match to TRBD1 covers 8 bases. Germline values: CDR1 SEHNR, CDR2 FQNEAQ (reference sequence). CDR3 length equals 16 residues. V lost 1 base, J lost 2 bases, and 3 bases stayed unmatched. The DNA of the CDR3 is TGTGCCAGCAGCTTAGGACAGGGGCGCACTAATGAAAAACTGTTTTTT. This gives the protein CASSLGQGRTNEKLFF.

This clone was detected only a few times. The rearrangement links TRBV20-1 to TRBJ1-2; D possibly corresponds to TRBD1 (5 bases). This CDR3 spans 11 amino acids. Germline V gene lookup returns CDR1 DFQATT and CDR2 SNEGSKA (reference sequence). The germline V and J ends were trimmed by 7 bases and 2 bases, with 8 bases remaining between them. CDR3 in DNA: TGCAGTGTACAGGCAAACTATGGCTACACCTTC. Its protein product is CSVQANYGYTF.

The chain employs TRBV5-1 and TRBJ1-2; TRBD1 matches 9 bases. Trimming took 0 bases from V and 1 from J; bases not matched to a gene: 4. The CDR3 has 16 amino acids. Germline V CDR1 and CDR2: SGHRS, YFSETQ. The CDR3 here is CASSLGGTGSNYGYTF. The CDR3 DNA is TGCGCCAGCAGCTTGGGAGGGACAGGGAGTAACTATGGCTACACCTTC.

The gene calls are TRBV7-2 and TRBJ2-1, with 8 bases that match TRBD2. CDR1 is SGHTA, CDR2 FQGNSA, per germline. The CDR3 covers 15 residues. The V segment lost 3 bases and the J segment 12 bases; nucleotides outside the gene matches: 13. The CDR3 DNA sequence: TGTGCCAGCAGCTTCTCCAGACCGGGGGGGAGAGGGCAGTTCTTC. Protein product: CASSFSRPGGRGQFF.

The chain recombines TRBV6-4 with TRBJ2-1; 10 bases align to TRBD2. J lost 1 base, V lost 6 bases, and 3 bases had no gene match. The CDR3 has 15 residues. CDR1 MRHNA and CDR2 SNTAGT come from the germline V gene. CDR3: CASRQLAGSYNEQFF. CDR3 nucleotide sequence: TGTGCCAGCAGGCAACTAGCGGGATCCTACAATGAGCAGTTCTTC.

The rearrangement uses TRBV6-5 and TRBJ1-2, with 8 bases matching TRBD1. With V trimmed by 7 bases and J by 4 bases, 2 bases remained unmatched. CDR3 length: 12 amino acids. The V gene's germline CDR1 is MNHEY and CDR2 SVGAGI. The CDR3 sequence is CASNRGGYGYTF. The CDR3 bases are TGTGCCAGCAACAGGGGGGGCTATGGCTACACCTTC.

J is TRBJ1-2 and V is TRBV3-1 (or the pseudogene TRBV3-2), with D tentatively TRBD1 (5 bases). Trimming stripped 0 bases from V and 4 bases from J, with 15 bases between. This CDR3 has 16 residues. The germline V gene has CDR1 LGHDT and CDR2 YNNKEL (reference sequence). The CDR3 loop is CASSQDGAGVSYGYTF. CDR3 nucleotide sequence: TGTGCCAGCAGCCAAGACGGGGCCGGAGTCTCCTATGGCTACACCTTC.

This chain links TRBV4-1 with TRBJ2-5; D uncertain. This CDR3 is 16 amino acids long. Trimming removed 1 base from V and 1 base from J, with 13 bases in between. Germline assignment: CDR1 MGHRA and CDR2 YSYEKL. The CDR3 nucleotides are TGCGCCAGCAGCCAAGTTGGTAGGCCTTCCCAAGAGACCCAGTACTTC. Protein: CASSQVGRPSQETQYF.

V gene TRBV7-3 combines with J gene TRBJ2-1; possible D gene TRBD1, 5 bases. The germline gives CDR1 SGHTA, CDR2 FQGTGA. The CDR3 has 17 residues. V gave up 5 bases and J gave up 0 bases, with 17 bases separating them. For the CDR3, the DNA is TGTGCCAGCAGCCTCCAAGGCGACAGAACCTCCTACAATGAGCAGTTCTTC. Encoded protein: CASSLQGDRTSYNEQFF.

This clone appeared a single time. The V and J genes are TRBV7-3 and TRBJ2-3; D possibly uses TRBD1 or TRBD2 (5 bases each). V lost 1 base and J lost 4, with 12 bases in between. This CDR3 comprises 15 residues. Germline loops: CDR1 SGHTA, CDR2 FQGTGA. The CDR3 here is CASSLMGTMSDTQYF. CDR3 coding DNA: TGTGCCAGCAGCTTAATGGGGACCATGTCAGATACGCAGTATTTT.